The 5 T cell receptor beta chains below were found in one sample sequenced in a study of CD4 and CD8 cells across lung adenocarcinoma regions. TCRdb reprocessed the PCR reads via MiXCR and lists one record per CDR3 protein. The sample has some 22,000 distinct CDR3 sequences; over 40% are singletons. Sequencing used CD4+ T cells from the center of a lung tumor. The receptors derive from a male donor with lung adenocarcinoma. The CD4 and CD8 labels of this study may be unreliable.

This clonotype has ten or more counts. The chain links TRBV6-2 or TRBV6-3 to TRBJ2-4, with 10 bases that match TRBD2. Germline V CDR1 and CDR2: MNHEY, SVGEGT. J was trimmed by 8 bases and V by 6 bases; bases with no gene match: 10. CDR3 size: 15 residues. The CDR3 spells CASSSRTSGVDIQYF. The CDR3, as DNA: TGTGCCAGCAGCTCCCGGACTAGCGGAGTAGACATTCAGTACTTC.

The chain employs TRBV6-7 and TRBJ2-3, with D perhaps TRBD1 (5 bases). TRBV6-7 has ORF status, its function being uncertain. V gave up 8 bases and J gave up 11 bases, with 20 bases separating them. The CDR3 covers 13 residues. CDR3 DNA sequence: TGTGCCAGCCTGGGTGTGAGCACAGGTAAGCAGTATTTT. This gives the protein CASLGVSTGKQYF.

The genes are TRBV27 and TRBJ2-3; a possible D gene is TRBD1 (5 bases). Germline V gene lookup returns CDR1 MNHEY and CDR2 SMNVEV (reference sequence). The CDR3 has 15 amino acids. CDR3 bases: TGTGCTAGGGGTTTATGGGGCAGAGCCGCAGATACGCAGTATTTT. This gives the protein CARGLWGRAADTQYF.

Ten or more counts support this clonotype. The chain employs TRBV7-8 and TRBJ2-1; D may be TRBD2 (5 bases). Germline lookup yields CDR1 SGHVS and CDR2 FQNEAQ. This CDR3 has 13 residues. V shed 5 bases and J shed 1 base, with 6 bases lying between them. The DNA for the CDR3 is TGTGCCAGCAGCGGAGGTTCCTACAATGAGCAGTTCTTC. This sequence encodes CASSGGSYNEQFF.

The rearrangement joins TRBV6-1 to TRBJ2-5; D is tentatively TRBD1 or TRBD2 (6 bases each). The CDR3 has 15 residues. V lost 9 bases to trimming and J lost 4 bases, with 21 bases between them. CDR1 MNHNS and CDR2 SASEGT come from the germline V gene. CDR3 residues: CARGLGGRDTETQYF. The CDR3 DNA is TGTGCCAGGGGGCTCGGGGGCCGGGACACAGAGACCCAGTACTTC.